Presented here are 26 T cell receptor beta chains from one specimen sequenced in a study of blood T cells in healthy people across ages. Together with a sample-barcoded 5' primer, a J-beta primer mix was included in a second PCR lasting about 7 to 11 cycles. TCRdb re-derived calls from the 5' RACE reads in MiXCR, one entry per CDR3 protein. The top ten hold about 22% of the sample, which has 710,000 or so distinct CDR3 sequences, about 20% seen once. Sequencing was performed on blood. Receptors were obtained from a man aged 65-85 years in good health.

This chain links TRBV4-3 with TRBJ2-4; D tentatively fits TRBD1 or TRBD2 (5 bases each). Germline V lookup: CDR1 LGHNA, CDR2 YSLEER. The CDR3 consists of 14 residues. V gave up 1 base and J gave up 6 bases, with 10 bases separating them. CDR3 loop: CASSQVSGRNIQYF. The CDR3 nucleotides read TGCGCCAGCAGCCAAGTTTCAGGGAGAAACATTCAGTACTTC.

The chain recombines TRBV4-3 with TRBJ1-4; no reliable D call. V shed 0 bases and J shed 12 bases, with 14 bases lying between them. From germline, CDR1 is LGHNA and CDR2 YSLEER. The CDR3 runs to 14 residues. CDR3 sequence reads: CASSQDPVGYELFF. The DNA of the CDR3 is TGCGCCAGCAGCCAAGATCCGGTGGGGTATGAACTGTTTTTT.

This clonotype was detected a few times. The chain's CDR3 is CASSKGLEETQYF. CDR3 DNA sequence: TGCGCCAGCAGCAAGGGACTGGAAGAGACCCAGTACTTC. V is TRBV5-1 and J is TRBJ2-5; the D gene is possibly TRBD2 (6 bases). Trimming cost V 4 bases and J 3 bases, with 10 bases left between them. The CDR3 extends over 13 amino acids. Germline-derived CDR1 and CDR2 are SGHRS and YFSETQ.

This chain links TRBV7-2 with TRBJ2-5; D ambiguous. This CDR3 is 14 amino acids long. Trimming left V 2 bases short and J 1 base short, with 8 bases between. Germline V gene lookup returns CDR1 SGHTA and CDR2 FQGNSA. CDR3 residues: CASSLSAFQETQYF. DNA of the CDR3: TGTGCCAGCAGCTTATCCGCGTTCCAAGAGACCCAGTACTTC.

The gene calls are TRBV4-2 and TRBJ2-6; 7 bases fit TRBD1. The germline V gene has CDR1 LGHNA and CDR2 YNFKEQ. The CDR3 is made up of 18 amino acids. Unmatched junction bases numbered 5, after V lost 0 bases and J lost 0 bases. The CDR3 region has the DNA TGTGCCAGCAGCCAAGAAGAGGGACAGTACTCTGGGGCCAACGTCCTGACTTTC. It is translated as CASSQEEGQYSGANVLTF.

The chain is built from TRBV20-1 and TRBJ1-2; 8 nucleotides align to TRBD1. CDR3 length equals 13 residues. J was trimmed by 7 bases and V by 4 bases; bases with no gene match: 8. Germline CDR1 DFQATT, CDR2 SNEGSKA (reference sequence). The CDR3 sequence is CSATQGGMAGYTF. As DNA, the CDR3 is TGCAGTGCTACACAGGGGGGTATGGCTGGCTACACCTTC.

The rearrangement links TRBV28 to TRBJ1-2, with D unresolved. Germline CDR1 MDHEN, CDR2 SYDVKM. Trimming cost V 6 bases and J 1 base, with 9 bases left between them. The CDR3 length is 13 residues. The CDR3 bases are TGTGCCAGCAGCAAAAAGATTAACTATGGCTACACCTTC. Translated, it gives CASSKKINYGYTF.

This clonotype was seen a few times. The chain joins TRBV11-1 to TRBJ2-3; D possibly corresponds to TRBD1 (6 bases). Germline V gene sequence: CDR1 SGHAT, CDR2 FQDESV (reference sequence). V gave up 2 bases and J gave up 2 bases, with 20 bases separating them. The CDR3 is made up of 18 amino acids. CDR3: CASSLPEQGTVNTDTQYF. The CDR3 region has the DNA TGTGCCAGCAGCTTACCGGAGCAGGGGACGGTTAACACAGATACGCAGTATTTT.

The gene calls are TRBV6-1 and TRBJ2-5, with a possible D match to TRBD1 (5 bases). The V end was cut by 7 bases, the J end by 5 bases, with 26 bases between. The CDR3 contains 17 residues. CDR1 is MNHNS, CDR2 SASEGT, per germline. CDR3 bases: TGTGCCAGCACCCCGAATGGGGCAGGGTCTTTCATCGAGACCCAGTACTTC. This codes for CASTPNGAGSFIETQYF.

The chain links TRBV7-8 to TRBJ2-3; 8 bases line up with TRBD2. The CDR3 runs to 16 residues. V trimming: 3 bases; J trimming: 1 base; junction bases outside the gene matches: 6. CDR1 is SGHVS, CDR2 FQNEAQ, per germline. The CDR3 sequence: CASSLALAVGTDTQYF. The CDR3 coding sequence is TGTGCCAGCAGCTTGGCACTAGCGGTGGGCACAGATACGCAGTATTTT.

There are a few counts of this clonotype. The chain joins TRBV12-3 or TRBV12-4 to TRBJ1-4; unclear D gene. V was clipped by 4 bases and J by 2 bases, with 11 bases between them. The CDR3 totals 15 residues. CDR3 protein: CASSSKSSTNEKLFF. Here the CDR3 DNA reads TGTGCCAGCAGTTCTAAGTCGAGTACTAATGAAAAACTGTTTTTT.

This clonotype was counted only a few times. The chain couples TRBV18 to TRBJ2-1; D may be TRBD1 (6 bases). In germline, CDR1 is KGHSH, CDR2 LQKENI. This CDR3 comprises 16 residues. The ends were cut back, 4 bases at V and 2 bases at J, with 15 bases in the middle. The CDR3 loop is CASSLEGGPAYNEQFF. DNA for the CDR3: TGTGCCAGCTCACTAGAAGGGGGTCCGGCCTACAATGAGCAGTTCTTC.

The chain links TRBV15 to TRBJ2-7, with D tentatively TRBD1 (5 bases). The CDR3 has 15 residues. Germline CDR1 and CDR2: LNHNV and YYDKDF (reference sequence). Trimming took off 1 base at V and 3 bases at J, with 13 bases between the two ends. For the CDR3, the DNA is TGTGCCACCAGCAGAGTGGTAGGGGTGGGCTACGAGCAGTACTTC. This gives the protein CATSRVVGVGYEQYF.

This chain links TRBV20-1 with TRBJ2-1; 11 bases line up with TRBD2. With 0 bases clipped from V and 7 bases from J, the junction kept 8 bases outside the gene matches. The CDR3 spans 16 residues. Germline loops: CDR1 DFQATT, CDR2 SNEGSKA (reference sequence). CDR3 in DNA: TGCAGTGCTAGAGATAGACTAGCGGGACAAAAGAATGAGCAGTTCTTC. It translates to CSARDRLAGQKNEQFF.

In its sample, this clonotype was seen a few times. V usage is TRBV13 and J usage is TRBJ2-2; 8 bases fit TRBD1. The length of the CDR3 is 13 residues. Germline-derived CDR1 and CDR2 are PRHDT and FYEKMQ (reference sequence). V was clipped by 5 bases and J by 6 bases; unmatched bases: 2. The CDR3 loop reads CASSQDRAGELFF. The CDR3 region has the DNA TGTGCCAGCAGCCAGGACAGGGCCGGGGAGCTGTTTTTT.

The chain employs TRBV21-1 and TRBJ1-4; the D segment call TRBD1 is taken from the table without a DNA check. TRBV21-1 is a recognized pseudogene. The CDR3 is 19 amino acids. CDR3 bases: TGTGCCAGCAGCAAATTGTTGTCCAGGGGGTTCCGCTTTAATGAAAAACTGTTTTTT. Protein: CASSKLLSRGFRFNEKLFF.

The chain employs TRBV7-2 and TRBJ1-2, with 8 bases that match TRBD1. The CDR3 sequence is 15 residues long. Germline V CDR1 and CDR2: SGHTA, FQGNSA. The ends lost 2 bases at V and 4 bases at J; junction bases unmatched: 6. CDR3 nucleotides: TGTGCCAGCAGCTTAACCCCAGGGGGCTCCTATGGCTACACCTTC. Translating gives CASSLTPGGSYGYTF.

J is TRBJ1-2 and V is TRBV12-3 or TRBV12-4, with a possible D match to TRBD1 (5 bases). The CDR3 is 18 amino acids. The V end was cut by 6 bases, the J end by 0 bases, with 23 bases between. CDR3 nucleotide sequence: TGTGCCAGCAGAAGGGGAGTGGGGCAGGAGACAGCTAACTATGGCTACACCTTC. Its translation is CASRRGVGQETANYGYTF.

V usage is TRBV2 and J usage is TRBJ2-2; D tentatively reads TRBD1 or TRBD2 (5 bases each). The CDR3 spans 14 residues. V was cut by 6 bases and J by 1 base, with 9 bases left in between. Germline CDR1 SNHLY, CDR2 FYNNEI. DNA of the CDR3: TGTGCCAGCAGCCCGGGACGGAACACCGGGGAGCTGTTTTTT. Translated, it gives CASSPGRNTGELFF.

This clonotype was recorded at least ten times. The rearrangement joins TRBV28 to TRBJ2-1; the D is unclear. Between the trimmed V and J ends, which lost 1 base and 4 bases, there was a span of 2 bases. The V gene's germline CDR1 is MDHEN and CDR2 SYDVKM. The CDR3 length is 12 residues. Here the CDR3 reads CASSLYYNEQFF. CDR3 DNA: TGTGCCAGCAGTTTATATTACAATGAGCAGTTCTTC.

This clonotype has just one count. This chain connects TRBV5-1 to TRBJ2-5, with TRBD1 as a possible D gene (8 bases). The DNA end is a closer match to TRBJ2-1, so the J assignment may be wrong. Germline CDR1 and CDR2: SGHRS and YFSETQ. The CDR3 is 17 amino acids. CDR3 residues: CASSVSGTGGTTNEQFF. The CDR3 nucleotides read TGCGCCAGCAGCGTCAGCGGCACAGGGGGGACTACAAATGAGCAGTTCTTC.

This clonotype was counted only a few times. This CDR3 is CAWGGQGNQPQHF. As DNA, the CDR3 is TGTGCCTGGGGGGGACAGGGTAATCAGCCCCAGCATTTT. The chain uses TRBV30 and TRBJ1-5, with TRBD1 identical over 9 bases. The CDR3 is 13 amino acids. Trimming at V came to 5 bases and at J to 4 bases, leaving 3 bases not matched to a gene. CDR1 is GTSNPN, CDR2 SVGIG, per germline (reference sequence). The variable domain in full, completed from reference TRBV30 and TRBJ1-5, reads SQTIHQWPATLVQPVGSPLSLECTVEGTSNPNLYWYRQAAGRGLQLLFYSVGIGQISSEVPQNLSASRPQDRQFILSSKKLLLSDSGFYLCAWGGQGNQPQHFGDGTRLSIL.

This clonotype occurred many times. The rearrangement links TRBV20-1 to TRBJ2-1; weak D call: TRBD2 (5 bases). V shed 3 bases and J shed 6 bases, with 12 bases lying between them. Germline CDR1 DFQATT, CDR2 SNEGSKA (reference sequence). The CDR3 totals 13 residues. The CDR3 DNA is TGCAGTGCTAGTCCACTAGTAGGCAATGAGCAGTTCTTC. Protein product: CSASPLVGNEQFF.

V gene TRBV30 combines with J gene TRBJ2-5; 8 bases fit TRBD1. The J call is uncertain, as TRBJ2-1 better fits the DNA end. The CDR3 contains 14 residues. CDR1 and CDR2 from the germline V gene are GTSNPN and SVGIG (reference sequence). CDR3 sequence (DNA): TGTGCCGCCCGCACAGGGGGTGCGTACAATGAGCAGTTCTTC. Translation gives CAARTGGAYNEQFF.

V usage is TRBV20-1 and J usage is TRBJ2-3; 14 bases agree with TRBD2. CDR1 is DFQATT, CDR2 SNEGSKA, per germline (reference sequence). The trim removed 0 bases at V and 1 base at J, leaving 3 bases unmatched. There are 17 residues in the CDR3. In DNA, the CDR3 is TGCAGTGCTAGAGATAGACTAGCGGGAGGGGGCACAGATACGCAGTATTTT. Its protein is CSARDRLAGGGTDTQYF.

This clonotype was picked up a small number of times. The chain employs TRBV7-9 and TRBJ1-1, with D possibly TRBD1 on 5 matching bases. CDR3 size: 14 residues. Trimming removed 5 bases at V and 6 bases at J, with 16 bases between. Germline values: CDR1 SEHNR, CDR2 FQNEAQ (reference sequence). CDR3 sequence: CASSADRNRPEAFF. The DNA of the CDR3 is TGTGCCAGCAGCGCCGACAGAAACAGGCCTGAAGCTTTCTTT.